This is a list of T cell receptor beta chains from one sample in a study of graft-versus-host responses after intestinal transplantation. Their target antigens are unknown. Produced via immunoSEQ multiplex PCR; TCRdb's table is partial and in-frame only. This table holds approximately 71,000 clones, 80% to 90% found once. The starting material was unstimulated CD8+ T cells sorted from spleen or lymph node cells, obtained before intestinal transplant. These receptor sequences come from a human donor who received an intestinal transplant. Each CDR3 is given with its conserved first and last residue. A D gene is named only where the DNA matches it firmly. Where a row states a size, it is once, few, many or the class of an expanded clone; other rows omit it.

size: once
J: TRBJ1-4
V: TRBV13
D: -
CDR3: CASSFSGEVGPNEKLFF
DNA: TGTGCCAGCAGCTTTTCAGGGGAAGTGGGCCCTAATGAAAAACTGTTTTTT

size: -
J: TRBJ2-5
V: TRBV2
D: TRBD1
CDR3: CASSSSPGTGVSETQYF
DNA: TGTGCCAGCAGTTCTTCCCCCGGGACAGGGGTATCAGAGACCCAGTACTTC

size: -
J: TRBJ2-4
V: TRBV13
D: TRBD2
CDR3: CASSLGRGGSGNIQYF
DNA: TGTGCCAGCAGCTTAGGGCGGGGGGGCAGCGGGAACATTCAGTACTTC

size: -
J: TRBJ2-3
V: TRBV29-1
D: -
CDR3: CSVAGKKGAWERTDTQYF
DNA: TGCAGCGTTGCCGGTAAAAAAGGGGCATGGGAAAGGACAGATACGCAGTATTTT

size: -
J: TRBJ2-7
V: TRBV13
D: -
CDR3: CASSLVRGDSALKQYF
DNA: TGTGCCAGCAGCTTAGTGCGGGGGGACAGTGCGCTCAAGCAGTACTTC

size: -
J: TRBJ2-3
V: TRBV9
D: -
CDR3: CASSVATGDTQYF
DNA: TGTGCCAGCAGCGTAGCTACTGGAGATACGCAGTATTTT

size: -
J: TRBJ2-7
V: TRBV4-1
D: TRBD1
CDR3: CASSHDTTGVYEQYF
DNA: TGCGCCAGCAGCCACGATACGACAGGGGTCTACGAGCAGTACTTC

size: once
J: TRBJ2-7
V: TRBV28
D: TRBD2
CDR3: CASSSYLAGGPWEYF
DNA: TGTGCCAGCAGTTCTTACTTAGCGGGGGGCCCGTGGGAATACTTC

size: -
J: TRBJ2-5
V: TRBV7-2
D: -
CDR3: CASSLVWGGPKETQYF
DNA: TGTGCCAGCAGCTTAGTTTGGGGGGGGCCGAAAGAGACCCAGTACTTC

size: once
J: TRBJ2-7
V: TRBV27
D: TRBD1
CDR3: CASSLGQYYEQYF
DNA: TGTGCCAGCAGTTTGGGACAGTACTACGAGCAGTACTTC

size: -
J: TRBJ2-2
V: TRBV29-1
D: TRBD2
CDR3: CSVETGEGPGELFF
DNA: TGCAGCGTTGAAACGGGGGAGGGCCCCGGGGAGCTGTTTTTT

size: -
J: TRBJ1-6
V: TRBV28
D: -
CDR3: CASSFNEAAYNSPLHF
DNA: TGTGCCAGCAGTTTTAATGAAGCCGCCTATAATTCACCCCTCCACTTT

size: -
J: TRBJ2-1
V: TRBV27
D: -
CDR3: CASSLGANEQFF
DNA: TGTGCCAGCAGTTTAGGGGCCAATGAGCAGTTCTTC

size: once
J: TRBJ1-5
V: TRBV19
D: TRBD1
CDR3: CASSKWGQGDQPQHF
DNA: TGTGCCAGTAGTAAATGGGGACAGGGGGATCAGCCCCAGCATTTT

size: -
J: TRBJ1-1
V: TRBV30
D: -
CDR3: CAWSVGLGSLTEAFF
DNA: TGTGCCTGGAGTGTAGGTCTGGGGAGTTTAACTGAAGCTTTCTTT

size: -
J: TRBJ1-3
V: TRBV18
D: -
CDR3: CASSAVGNTIYF
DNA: TGTGCCAGCTCGGCCGTGGGAAACACCATATATTTT

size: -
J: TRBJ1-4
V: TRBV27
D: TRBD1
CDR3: CASSLDRGGMKLFF
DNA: TGTGCCAGCAGTTTGGACAGGGGAGGGATGAAACTGTTTTTT

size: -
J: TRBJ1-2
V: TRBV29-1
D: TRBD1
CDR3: CSVLGTADYGYTF
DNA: TGCAGCGTACTTGGGACAGCCGACTATGGCTACACCTTC

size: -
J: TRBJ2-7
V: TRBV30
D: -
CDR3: CAWREGYNSYEQYF
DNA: TGTGCCTGGAGGGAGGGGTACAACTCCTACGAGCAGTACTTC

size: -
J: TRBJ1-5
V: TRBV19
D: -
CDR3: CASMSHTGTLYSNQPQHF
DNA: TGTGCCAGTATGTCCCACACAGGGACCCTCTATAGCAATCAGCCCCAGCATTTT

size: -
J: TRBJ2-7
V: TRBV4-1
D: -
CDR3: CASSQVASYEQYF
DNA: TGCGCCAGCAGCCAAGTAGCCTCCTACGAGCAGTACTTC

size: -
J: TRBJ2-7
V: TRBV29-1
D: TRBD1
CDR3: CSVEDQGQGKGF
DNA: TGCAGCGTTGAAGATCAAGGACAGGGAAAAGGCTTC

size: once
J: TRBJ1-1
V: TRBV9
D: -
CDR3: CASSPQPNTEAFF
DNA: TGTGCCAGCAGCCCACAGCCGAACACTGAAGCTTTCTTT

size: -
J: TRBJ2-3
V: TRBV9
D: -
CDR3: CASSVGLADTDTQYF
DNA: TGTGCCAGCAGCGTGGGACTCGCTGACACAGATACGCAGTATTTT

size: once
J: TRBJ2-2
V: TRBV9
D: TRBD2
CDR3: CASSASGGNTGELFF
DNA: TGTGCCAGCAGCGCTAGCGGGGGGAACACCGGGGAGCTGTTTTTT

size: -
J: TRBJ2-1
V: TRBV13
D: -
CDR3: CASSSGNHNEQFF
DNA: TGTGCCAGCAGCTCGGGGAATCACAATGAGCAGTTCTTC